This TCR beta chain came from a study of T-cell reconstitution after alpha-beta-depleted transplantation in children. This sample's TCRbeta library carried unique molecular identifier barcodes. TCRdb recomputed calls from the PCR reads with MiXCR, one row per CDR3 protein. The data contain some 550,000 distinct CDR3 sequences, about a sixth of them seen just once; the ten biggest clones take up approximately 3%. The CDR3 consists of 13 residues. The V end lost 2 bases, the J end lost 3 bases, and 7 bases lay between the germline ends. This clonotype has a count of ten or more. The source of this sequence is a human donor who donated a stem cell graft to a child with acute lymphoblastic leukemia. Specimen: PBMCs from the stem cell graft donor, collected from the stem cell graft. The chain joins TRBV12-3 or TRBV12-4 to TRBJ1-1, with D perhaps TRBD1 (5 bases). The CDR3 sequence is CASSLRGDTEAFF. The CDR3 nucleotides are TGTGCCAGCAGTTTACGGGGGGACACTGAAGCTTTCTTT.